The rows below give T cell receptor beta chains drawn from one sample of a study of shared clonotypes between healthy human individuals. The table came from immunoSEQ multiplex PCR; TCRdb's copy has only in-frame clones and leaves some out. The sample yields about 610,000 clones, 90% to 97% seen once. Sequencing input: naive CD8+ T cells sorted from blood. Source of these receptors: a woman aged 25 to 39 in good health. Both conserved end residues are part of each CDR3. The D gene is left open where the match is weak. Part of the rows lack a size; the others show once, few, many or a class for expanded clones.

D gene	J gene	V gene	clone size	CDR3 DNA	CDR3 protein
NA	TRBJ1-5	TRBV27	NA	TGTGCCAGCAGTCCCAGTAGGGGGGAAAGCAATCAGCCCCAGCATTTT	CASSPSRGESNQPQHF
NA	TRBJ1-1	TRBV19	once	TGTGCCAGTAGTCTAGGGGAAAACATGAACACTGAAGCTTTCTTT	CASSLGENMNTEAFF
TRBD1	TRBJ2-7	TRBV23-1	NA	TGCGCCAGCGGACGAGGGGGCGACCAGCAGTACTTC	CASGRGGDQQYF
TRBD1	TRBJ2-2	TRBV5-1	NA	TGCGCCAGCAGCCAACACCCGGGACAGGGTTTAACCGGGGAGCTGTTTTTT	CASSQHPGQGLTGELFF
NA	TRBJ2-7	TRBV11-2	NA	TGTGCCAGCAGCGGATTTGGAGACCGTCCCTACGAGCAGTACTTC	CASSGFGDRPYEQYF
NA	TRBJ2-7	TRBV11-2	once	TGTGCCAGCAGCTTAGGGGCCCAGGGCGGCTACGAGCAGTACTTC	CASSLGAQGGYEQYF
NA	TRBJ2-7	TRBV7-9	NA	TGTGCCAGCAGCTTAGGGCTAGGGGGCGAGCAGTACTTC	CASSLGLGGEQYF
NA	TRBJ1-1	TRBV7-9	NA	TGTGCCAGCAGCCCCGGGCCCCTCGAAGCTTTCTTT	CASSPGPLEAFF
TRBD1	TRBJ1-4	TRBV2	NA	TGTGCCAGCAGTGACAGGGGGCAACGTGAAAAACTGTTTTTT	CASSDRGQREKLFF
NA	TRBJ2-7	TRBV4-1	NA	TGCGCCAGCAGCCCGGACGGTGACGAGCAGTACTTC	CASSPDGDEQYF
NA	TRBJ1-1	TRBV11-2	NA	TGTGCCAGCAGCTTAGGTCCAGGGACTGAAGCTTTCTTT	CASSLGPGTEAFF
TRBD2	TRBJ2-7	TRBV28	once	TGTGCCAGCAGCGGACTAGCGGGACTCTCCTACGAGCAGTACTTC	CASSGLAGLSYEQYF
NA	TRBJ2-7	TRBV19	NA	TGTGCCATTTTGGGACCAGGAATCCGGGAGCAGTACTTC	CAILGPGIREQYF